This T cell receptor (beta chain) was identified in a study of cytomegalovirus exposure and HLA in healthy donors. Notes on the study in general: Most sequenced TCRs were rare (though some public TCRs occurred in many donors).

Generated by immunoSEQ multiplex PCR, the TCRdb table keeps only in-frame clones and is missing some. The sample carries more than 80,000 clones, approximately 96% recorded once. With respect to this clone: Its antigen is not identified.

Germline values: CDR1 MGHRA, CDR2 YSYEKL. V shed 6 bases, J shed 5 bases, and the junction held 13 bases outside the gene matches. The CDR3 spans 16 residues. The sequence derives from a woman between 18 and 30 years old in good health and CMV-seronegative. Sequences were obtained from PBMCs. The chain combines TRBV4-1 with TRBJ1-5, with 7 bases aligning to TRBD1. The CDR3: CASRNVGRQGDQPQHF. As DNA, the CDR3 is TGCGCCAGCAGGAACGTAGGTAGACAGGGAGATCAGCCCCAGCATTTT.